This T cell receptor (beta chain) was recovered during a study of blood T cell repertoires in COVID-19. Overall study: Specimens from acute and convalescent COVID-19 originated in the United States, Italy and Spain. T cells, B-cell-depleted T cells, or PBMCs supplied cDNA or gDNA.

In the original analysis: Amplification of reference gene primers was used by the study to estimate nucleated cell counts. Profiling relied on immunoSEQ multiplex PCR, and the TCRdb table lists in-frame clones only, not all of them. The DNA was the basis for D and trimming; V, J and clone size are from that table. Of 55,000 to 75,000 clones detected, 65% to 90% appear once; the ten largest clones hold about 16%. The V end lost 10 bases, the J end lost 0 bases, and 10 bases lay between the germline ends. The CDR3 totals 13 residues. Germline lookup yields CDR1 MNHNY and CDR2 SVGAGI (reference sequence). A few counts support this clone.

This chain joins TRBV6-6 and TRBJ2-1; no clear D gene. The receptor's source is an elderly man with active COVID-19. Sequencing was done on a sample of peripheral blood. The CDR3 DNA sequence: TGTGCCACTAGGTCCAGCTCCTACAATGAGCAGTTCTTC. Translated: CATRSSSYNEQFF.